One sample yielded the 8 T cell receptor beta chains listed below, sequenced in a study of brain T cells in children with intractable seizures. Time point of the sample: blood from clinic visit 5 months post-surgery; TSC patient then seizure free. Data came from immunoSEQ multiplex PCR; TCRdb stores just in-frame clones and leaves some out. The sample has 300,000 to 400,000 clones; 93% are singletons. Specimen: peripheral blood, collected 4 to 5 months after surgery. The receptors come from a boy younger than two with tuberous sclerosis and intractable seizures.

DNA for the CDR3: TGTGCCAGCAGCACCGACAGGGAGAGGGTGAACACTGAAGCTTTCTTT. It specifies CASSTDRERVNTEAFF. The J gene is TRBJ1-1, the V gene TRBV5-6, with 7 nucleotides matching TRBD1. Per the germline V gene, CDR1 is SGHDT and CDR2 is YYEEEE. V gave up 4 bases and J gave up 0 bases; unmatched junction bases: 9. The CDR3 extends over 16 amino acids.

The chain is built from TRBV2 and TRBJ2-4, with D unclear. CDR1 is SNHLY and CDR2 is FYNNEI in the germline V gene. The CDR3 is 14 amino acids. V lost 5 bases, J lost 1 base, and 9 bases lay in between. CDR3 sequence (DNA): TGTGCCAGCAGTTATACGGTGGCCAAAAACATTCAGTACTTC. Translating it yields CASSYTVAKNIQYF.

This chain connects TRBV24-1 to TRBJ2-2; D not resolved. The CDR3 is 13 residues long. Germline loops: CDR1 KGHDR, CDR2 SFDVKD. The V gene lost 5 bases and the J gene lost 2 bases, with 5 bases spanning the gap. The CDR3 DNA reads TGTGCCACCAGTGCGGGTAACACCGGGGAGCTGTTTTTT. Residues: CATSAGNTGELFF.

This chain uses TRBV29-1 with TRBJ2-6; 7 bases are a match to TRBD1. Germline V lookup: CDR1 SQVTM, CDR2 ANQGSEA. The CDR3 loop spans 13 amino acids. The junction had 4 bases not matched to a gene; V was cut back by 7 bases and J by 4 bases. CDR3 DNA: TGCAGCGCAGGGACAGCAGGGGCCAACGTCCTGACTTTC. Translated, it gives CSAGTAGANVLTF.

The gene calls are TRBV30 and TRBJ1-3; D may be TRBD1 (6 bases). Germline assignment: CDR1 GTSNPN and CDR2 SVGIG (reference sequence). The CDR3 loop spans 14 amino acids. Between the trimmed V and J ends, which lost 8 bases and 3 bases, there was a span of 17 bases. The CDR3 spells CAHWGGAGGNTIYF. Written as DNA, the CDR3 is TGTGCCCATTGGGGGGGCGCGGGTGGAAACACCATATATTTT. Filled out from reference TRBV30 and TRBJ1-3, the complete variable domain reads SQTIHQWPATLVQPVGSPLSLECTVEGTSNPNLYWYRQAAGRGLQLLFYSVGIGQISSEVPQNLSASRPQDRQFILSSKKLLLSDSGFYLCAHWGGAGGNTIYFGEGSWLTVV.

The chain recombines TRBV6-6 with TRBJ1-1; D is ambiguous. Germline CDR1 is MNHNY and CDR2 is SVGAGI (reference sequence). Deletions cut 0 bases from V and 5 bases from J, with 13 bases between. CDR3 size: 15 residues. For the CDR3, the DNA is TGTGCCAGCAGTTACTCTGGGGTAAGGGATACTGAAGCTTTCTTT. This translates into CASSYSGVRDTEAFF.

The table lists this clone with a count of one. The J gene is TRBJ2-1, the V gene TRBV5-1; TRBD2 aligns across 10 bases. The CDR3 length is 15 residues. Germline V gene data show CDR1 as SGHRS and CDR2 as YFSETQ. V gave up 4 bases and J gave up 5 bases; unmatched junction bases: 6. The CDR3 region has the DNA TGCGCCAGCAGCGTTCCGGGACTAGCGAACAATGAGCAGTTCTTC. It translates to CASSVPGLANNEQFF.

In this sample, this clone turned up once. The CDR3 loop reads CASSLRREFHVTGELFF. The DNA of the CDR3 is TGTGCCAGCAGCTTAAGGCGGGAGTTTCATGTCACCGGGGAGCTGTTTTTT. The chain employs TRBV11-3 and TRBJ2-2, with 7 positions matching TRBD2. This CDR3 comprises 17 residues. The V segment lost 2 bases and the J segment 4 bases; nucleotides outside the gene matches: 10. Germline CDR1 reads SGHNT; CDR2 reads YENEEA.